The TCR beta chain described here comes from a study of Ad26.COV2.S vaccination and SARS-CoV-2 variants. General study results and limits: Whether participants received vaccine or placebo, their non-spike TCR breadth was similar.

On this clone: Its matching antigen is unknown.

TCRdb's table, derived via immunoSEQ multiplex PCR, lists solely in-frame clones and lacks some. Of hundreds of thousands of clones detected, around 90% appear once; the ten largest clones hold around 5.8%. The ends were cut back, 2 bases at V and 4 bases at J, with 9 bases in the middle. The germline V gene has CDR1 MNHNY and CDR2 SVGAGI (reference sequence). The CDR3 loop spans 14 amino acids. The sample's treatment: roughly 18 received Ad26.COV2.S at low or high dose, single or two shots; roughly five received placebo; per-sample allocation not given. Specimens were obtained on day 63 following the first vaccine or placebo injection.

This clonotype was obtained from a person aged 18-65 years who received the Ad26.COV2.S COVID-19 vaccine or a placebo. V is TRBV6-6 and J is TRBJ1-5; D gene uncertain. This specimen was peripheral blood, taken in a trial of Ad26.COV2.S vaccine versus placebo. As DNA, the CDR3 is TGTGCCAGCAGTTACACGACAACTAATCAGCCCCAGCATTTT. It is translated as CASSYTTTNQPQHF.